The 17 T cell receptor beta chains below all came from one sample that was sequenced in a study of chronic HIV infection and antiretroviral therapy. MiXCR was run by TCRdb on the 5' RACE reads, yielding one entry per CDR3 protein. The sample has more than 25,000 distinct CDR3 sequences, around 9% seen once; the top ten hold less than 3%. Sequencing used peripheral blood. These receptors were obtained from an adult who had HIV and had not received antiretroviral therapy, or was an uninfected healthy control (not recorded which).

This clonotype was recorded many times. This chain connects TRBV6-5 to TRBJ1-5; maybe TRBD1 (6 bases). Germline assignment: CDR1 MNHEY and CDR2 SVGAGI. Trimming removed 5 bases from V and 2 bases from J, with 22 bases in between. This CDR3 has 18 residues. The CDR3 reads CASSPTGGGRGGNQPQHF. Here the CDR3 DNA reads TGTGCCAGCAGTCCGACAGGCGGGGGAAGGGGGGGCAATCAGCCCCAGCATTTT.

The table lists this clonotype with many counts. The rearrangement uses TRBV7-2 and TRBJ1-4; 7 bases are a match to TRBD1. The CDR3 runs 13 residues. Germline V gives CDR1 SGHTA, CDR2 FQGNSA. V trimming: 5 bases; J trimming: 6 bases; junction bases outside the gene matches: 3. The CDR3 sequence is CASSPGQDEKLFF. The CDR3 region has the DNA TGTGCCAGCAGCCCCGGACAGGATGAAAAACTGTTTTTT.

The gene calls are TRBV12-3 or TRBV12-4 and TRBJ2-3; possibly TRBD2 for D (5 bases). V was clipped by 5 bases and J by 2 bases, with 8 bases between them. The CDR3 contains 13 residues. The CDR3 loop is CASSRGLTDTQYF. In nucleotides, the CDR3 is TGTGCCAGCAGTCGCGGGCTCACAGATACGCAGTATTTT.

The sample holds many counts of this clonotype. This chain joins TRBV4-2 and TRBJ2-3, with 13 bases identical to TRBD2. V trimming: 4 bases; J trimming: 5 bases; junction bases outside the gene matches: 12. The CDR3 loop spans 18 amino acids. The V gene's germline CDR1 is LGHNA and CDR2 YNFKEQ. The CDR3 bases are TGTGCCAGCAGCCGTGAAACTAGCGGGAGGGCCGTGGGAGATACGCAGTATTTT. Amino acid sequence: CASSRETSGRAVGDTQYF.

This clonotype was detected ten times or more. This sequence joins TRBV6-1 and TRBJ2-2; 7 bases match TRBD1. The V gene end was trimmed by 6 bases and the J gene end by 4 bases; junction bases not matched to a gene: 8. The CDR3 is 15 amino acids. CDR1 and CDR2 from the germline V gene are MNHNS and SASEGT. CDR3 loop: CASSDKQGPTGELFF. The CDR3 nucleotides are TGTGCCAGCAGCGATAAACAGGGGCCCACCGGGGAGCTGTTTTTT.

This clonotype was picked up many times. The CDR3: CASSGEFSSYEQYF. The DNA for the CDR3 is TGTGCCAGCAGTGGGGAATTCAGCTCCTACGAGCAGTACTTC. The V and J genes are TRBV6-1 and TRBJ2-7, with D uncertain. The V gene lost 4 bases and the J gene lost 0 bases, with 10 bases spanning the gap. This CDR3 is 14 amino acids long. Germline CDR1 MNHNS, CDR2 SASEGT.

V gene TRBV11-1 combines with J gene TRBJ2-3; D assignment may be TRBD1 or TRBD2 (5 bases each). The V end lost 7 bases, the J end lost 0 bases, and 8 bases lay between the germline ends. Germline V gene lookup returns CDR1 SGHAT and CDR2 FQDESV (reference sequence). This CDR3 is built from 13 residues. Written as DNA, the CDR3 is TGTGCCAGCACGGGACGGAGCACAGATACGCAGTATTTT. Translating gives CASTGRSTDTQYF.

The chain has TRBV11-1 and TRBJ2-3; D ambiguous. The germline gives CDR1 SGHAT, CDR2 FQDESV (reference sequence). The CDR3 spans 13 residues. The V gene lost 5 bases and the J gene lost 4 bases, with 10 bases spanning the gap. This chain's CDR3 is CASSQPTPDTQYF. For the CDR3, the DNA is TGTGCCAGCAGCCAGCCGACACCAGATACGCAGTATTTT.

The V call is TRBV2, the J call TRBJ2-1, with D unresolved. The CDR3 has 15 amino acids. The germline V gene encodes CDR1 SNHLY and CDR2 FYNNEI. Trimming left V 3 bases short and J 6 bases short, with 15 bases between. The CDR3 sequence: CASSDVAGTINEQFF. DNA of the CDR3: TGTGCCAGCAGTGATGTTGCAGGCACTATCAATGAGCAGTTCTTC.

This clonotype was counted at least ten times. The V and J genes are TRBV4-2 and TRBJ1-4; the D is unclear. Germline values: CDR1 LGHNA, CDR2 YNFKEQ. The V end was cut by 1 base, the J end by 3 bases, with 6 bases between. There are 14 residues in the CDR3. DNA of the CDR3: TGTGCCAGCAGCCAAGGAGAACCTAATGAAAAACTGTTTTTT. Encoded protein: CASSQGEPNEKLFF.

Ten or more counts support this clonotype. V usage is TRBV4-3 and J usage is TRBJ2-6; D is unresolved. Germline CDR1 and CDR2: LGHNA and YSLEER. This CDR3 is built from 16 residues. V lost 0 bases and J 2 bases, leaving 8 bases between the germline ends. The CDR3 region has the DNA TGCGCCAGCAGCCAAGACTTGTCAGCTGGGGCCAACGTCCTGACTTTC. Its translation: CASSQDLSAGANVLTF.

This clonotype was seen at least ten times. In nucleotides, the CDR3 is TGTGCCAGCAGCTTAGGGACCGGACTGAACACTGAAGCTTTCTTT. Its protein is CASSLGTGLNTEAFF. The gene calls are TRBV7-9 and TRBJ1-1; no definite D call. V lost 1 base, J lost 0 bases, and 9 bases lay in between. Germline V gene sequence: CDR1 SEHNR, CDR2 FQNEAQ (reference sequence). The CDR3 covers 15 residues.

This clonotype was recorded at least ten times. The genes are TRBV21-1 and TRBJ1-5; TRBD1, the table's D call, was not compared with the DNA. TRBV21-1 is tagged as a pseudogene. The CDR3 length is 17 residues. The CDR3 region is CASNLHSGQISNQPQHF. CDR3 bases: TGTGCCAGCAACCTTCACTCGGGGCAGATTAGCAATCAGCCCCAGCATTTT.

The chain carries TRBV9 and TRBJ2-3; D is uncertain. The CDR3 is 12 residues long. V dropped 4 bases and J dropped 10 bases, with 13 bases sitting between them. Germline lookup yields CDR1 SGDLS and CDR2 YYNGEE. CDR3 bases: TGTGCCAGCAGCCTCCCTCCTCAGGCGCAGTATTTT. It translates to CASSLPPQAQYF.

There are a few counts of this clonotype. The chain links TRBV2 to TRBJ1-1; D uncertain. This CDR3 spans 16 amino acids. Germline V gene data show CDR1 as SNHLY and CDR2 as FYNNEI. Trimming shortened V by 5 bases and J by 3 bases, and 19 bases separated the two germline ends. The CDR3 spells CASSIPGWAGDTEAFF. The CDR3, as DNA: TGTGCCAGCAGTATCCCGGGGTGGGCCGGGGACACTGAAGCTTTCTTT.

This clonotype was seen ten or more times. The chain uses TRBV6-5 and TRBJ1-4, with 7 positions matching TRBD1. CDR3 length: 15 amino acids. In germline, CDR1 is MNHEY, CDR2 SVGAGI. The V and J ends lost 5 bases and 5 bases, in that order; junction bases with no gene match: 8. CDR3 bases: TGTGCCAGCAGTAACAGGGGAGTTAAAAATGAAAAACTGTTTTTT. Its translation: CASSNRGVKNEKLFF.

This clonotype was seen a handful of times. J is TRBJ2-4 and V is TRBV25-1, with 8 positions matching TRBD1. J lost 7 bases, V lost 2 bases, and 7 bases had no gene match. Germline loops: CDR1 MGHDK, CDR2 SYGVNS. This CDR3 contains 15 residues. The CDR3 here is CASSETYRGLNIQYF. CDR3 in DNA: TGTGCCAGCAGTGAAACCTACAGGGGGTTGAACATTCAGTACTTC.